Listed here is a single T cell receptor (beta chain). This may be a read error, as it is one base from a much larger clone. The data were taken from a study of blood T cells in healthy people across ages. V lost 4 bases and J 7 bases, leaving 21 bases between the germline ends. CDR1 SGHRS and CDR2 YFSETQ come from the germline V gene. The CDR3 contains 15 residues. For the second PCR, which ran for roughly 7 to 11 cycles, a sample-barcoded 5' primer and a J-beta primer mix were used. From the 5' RACE reads, TCRdb called clonotypes with MiXCR, one entry per CDR3 protein. Among around 1.7 million distinct CDR3 sequences listed, 28% were seen once.

This sequence originates from a woman in her twenties or thirties in good health. J is TRBJ2-7 and V is TRBV5-1; D might be TRBD2 (6 bases). The sequenced sample was blood. CDR3 nucleotides: TGCGCCAGCAGCCTGATTCCCTTTAGCGGCAATGAGCAGTACTTC. Its protein is CASSLIPFSGNEQYF. The variable domain in full, with the rest retrieved from reference TRBV5-1 and TRBJ2-7, is KAGVTQTPRYLIKTRGQQVTLSCSPISGHRSVSWYQQTPGQGLQFLFEYFSETQRNKGNFPGRFSGRQFSNSRSEMNVSTLELGDSALYLCASSLIPFSGNEQYFGPGTRLTVT.